This T cell receptor (beta chain) emerged from a study of early T cells in non-severe SARS-CoV-2 infection. Study overall: Investigators sequenced bulk RNA drawn from unsorted whole blood, and chains remained unpaired.

Attachment of unique molecular identifiers was made to individual cDNA molecules. From the 5' RACE reads, TCRdb called clonotypes with MiXCR, one entry per CDR3 protein. The data hold under 85,000 distinct CDR3 sequences, with roughly 13% observed a single time. The sample holds many counts of this clonotype. Its antigen is not known. V was clipped by 2 bases and J by 4 bases; unmatched bases: 4. Germline CDR1 reads SQVTM; CDR2 reads ANQGSEA. CDR3 length: 14 residues. Study-level results: Anti-spike CD8 specificities were favored by VDJdb matching, whose results missed private and CD4 specificities.

The receptor comes from an adult who was a healthcare worker with PCR-confirmed SARS-CoV-2 infection or an uninfected control (not recorded which). The V gene is TRBV29-1, the J gene TRBJ2-2, with 7 bases fitting TRBD2. Sequencing was carried out using whole blood. The CDR3 DNA is TGCAGCGTTGAAAGGGGCGGGGGCACCGGGGAGCTGTTTTTT. This sequence encodes CSVERGGGTGELFF.